Below are 32 T cell receptor beta chains sequenced from a single sample in a study of OX40 agonist ivuxolimab in advanced cancers. Repertoires were generated with immunoSEQ multiplex PCR, while TCRdb's copy carries only in-frame clones and drops some. Of roughly 87,000 clones detected, 75% to 95% appear once; the ten largest clones hold 8.4%. Source: CD4+ or CD8+ T cells sorted from blood, taken in a trial of the OX40 agonist ivuxolimab. Receptors originate from an adult with an advanced solid tumor such as melanoma, head and neck, liver or kidney cancer.

This chain connects TRBV10-3 to TRBJ2-7; D is possibly TRBD1 or TRBD2 (6 bases each). Germline V gene data show CDR1 as ENHRY and CDR2 as SYGVKD. The CDR3 runs to 13 residues. V was trimmed by 2 bases and J by 6 bases, leaving 11 bases between them. CDR3 nucleotides: TGTGCCATCAGTGAGAGGAGGGGGTTCGAGCAGTACGTC. It encodes CAISERRGFEQYV.

V usage is TRBV4-3 and J usage is TRBJ1-1; D not resolved. Germline V gene data show CDR1 as LGHNA and CDR2 as YSLEER. There are 15 residues in the CDR3. With 0 bases removed from V and 4 bases from J, the gap between germline ends came to 12 bases. CDR3 residues: CASSQEGGLATEAFF. As DNA, the CDR3 is TGCGCCAGCAGCCAAGAGGGAGGGTTGGCCACTGAAGCTTTCTTT.

The V call is TRBV28, the J call TRBJ2-7; 7 bases align to TRBD1. The germline gives CDR1 MDHEN, CDR2 SYDVKM. With 4 bases clipped from V and 4 bases from J, the junction kept 7 bases outside the gene matches. The CDR3 loop spans 14 amino acids. CDR3 DNA sequence: TGTGCCAGCAGTTCGACAGGGTCGGGGTACGAGCAGTACGTC. Translation: CASSSTGSGYEQYV.

The chain uses TRBV9 and TRBJ1-2, with TRBD1 identical over 10 bases. CDR3 length: 13 amino acids. J was trimmed by 8 bases and V by 3 bases; bases with no gene match: 4. Germline CDR1 is SGDLS and CDR2 is YYNGEE. The CDR3 loop reads CASSDGQGEGYTF. The CDR3 DNA is TGTGCCAGCAGCGACGGACAGGGGGAGGGCTACACCTTC.

The chain is built from TRBV30 and TRBJ1-1, with D perhaps TRBD1 (5 bases). Germline V CDR1 and CDR2: GTSNPN, SVGIG (reference sequence). CDR3 length equals 13 residues. Deletions cut 2 bases from V and 4 bases from J, with 11 bases between. CDR3 DNA sequence: TGTGCCTGGAGTTTACAGGCTCGCACTGAAGCTTTCTTT. Amino acids: CAWSLQARTEAFF.

The chain uses TRBV7-9 and TRBJ2-7, with D uncertain. CDR1 is SEHNR and CDR2 is FQNEAQ in the germline V gene (reference sequence). Trimming took 4 bases from V and 4 from J, leaving 14 bases between them. CDR3 length: 14 residues. CDR3 loop: CASSSVFAPYEQYV. The CDR3, as DNA: TGTGCCAGCAGCTCGGTGTTTGCTCCTTACGAGCAGTACGTC.

The V call is TRBV27, the J call TRBJ1-1; D unresolved. Trimming shortened V by 5 bases and J by 3 bases, and 10 bases separated the two germline ends. The CDR3 totals 13 residues. Germline V gene lookup returns CDR1 MNHEY and CDR2 SMNVEV (reference sequence). The DNA for the CDR3 is TGTGCCAGCAGTCTAACGGACTACACTGAAGCTTTCTTT. Encoded protein: CASSLTDYTEAFF.

This clone was counted once. J is TRBJ2-1 and V is TRBV11-2; 7 bases agree with TRBD1. The CDR3 runs to 18 residues. Germline CDR1 is SGHAT and CDR2 is FQNNGV. V lost 3 bases, J lost 8 bases, and 19 bases stayed unmatched. Written as DNA, the CDR3 is TGTGCCAGCAGCTTTCTTACTCGAGGGGGCCACTGGGGCTATGAGCAGTTCTTC. This codes for CASSFLTRGGHWGYEQFF. Together with reference TRBV11-2 and TRBJ2-1, the CDR3 gives the full variable domain: EAGVAQSPRYKIIEKRQSVAFWCNPISGHATLYWYQQILGQGPKLLIQFQNNGVVDDSQLPKDRFSAERLKGVDSTLKIQPAKLEDSAVYLCASSFLTRGGHWGYEQFFGPGTRLTVL.

This clone was counted a few times. The sample carries other DNA sequences with the same CDR3. V gene TRBV30 combines with J gene TRBJ1-1; D is undetermined. The CDR3 has 13 residues. Germline lookup yields CDR1 GTSNPN and CDR2 SVGIG (reference sequence). The V end was cut by 1 base, the J end by 5 bases, with 11 bases between. The CDR3 DNA is TGTGCCTGGAGTGCGGGCCGAGAAACTGAAGCTTTCTTT. Its protein product is CAWSAGRETEAFF.

This sequence joins TRBV27 and TRBJ2-1; perhaps TRBD2 as D (6 bases). The CDR3 has 17 amino acids. The germline CDR1 and CDR2 sequences are MNHEY and SMNVEV (reference sequence). V was shortened by 4 bases and J by 0 bases, with 16 bases between the two germline ends. CDR3 residues: CASSSISGGASYNEQFF. The CDR3 region has the DNA TGTGCCAGCAGTTCGATAAGCGGAGGGGCCTCCTACAATGAGCAGTTCTTC.

Comment on this clone: The junction differs from germline at one of its ends, possibly a read error. The CDR3 DNA reads TGTGCCAGCACCAGCCAGACAGTGGGACTTTTT. The encoded protein is CASTSQTVGLF. This chain uses TRBV6-6 with TRBJ1-4, with D possibly being TRBD1 (5 bases). The CDR3 runs to 11 residues. Germline assignment: CDR1 MNHNY and CDR2 SVGAGI (reference sequence).

V usage is TRBV28 and J usage is TRBJ2-2; tentative D call: TRBD2 (5 bases). This CDR3 has 14 amino acids. Germline assignment: CDR1 MDHEN and CDR2 SYDVKM. Trimming removed 6 bases at V and 4 bases at J, with 12 bases between. DNA for the CDR3: TGTGCCAGCAGCCCGACTATAAGCACCGGGGAGCTGTTTTTT. Translation gives CASSPTISTGELFF.

The rearrangement joins TRBV6-5 to TRBJ1-6; no firm D call. The CDR3 covers 12 residues. The V gene's germline CDR1 is MNHEY and CDR2 SVGAGI. V lost 4 bases to trimming and J lost 4 bases, with 2 bases between them. This CDR3 reads CASSFYNSPLHF. In DNA, the CDR3 is TGTGCCAGCAGTTTTTATAATTCACCCCTCCACTTT.

V usage is TRBV4-3 and J usage is TRBJ1-5; TRBD1 matches 9 bases. CDR3 length: 15 amino acids. In germline, CDR1 is LGHNA, CDR2 YSLEER. V dropped 3 bases and J dropped 7; count of bases not matched to a gene: 7. The CDR3: CASSHLQGANQPQHF. The CDR3 bases are TGCGCCAGCAGCCATCTACAGGGGGCGAACCAGCCCCAGCATTTT.

Only one count was recorded for this clone. The chain links TRBV4-3 to TRBJ1-1, with 7 positions matching TRBD1. The ends lost 0 bases at V and 0 bases at J; junction bases unmatched: 4. CDR1 LGHNA and CDR2 YSLEER come from the germline V gene. CDR3 length: 16 amino acids. CDR3 residues: CASSQDNRGMNTEAFF. CDR3 bases: TGCGCCAGCAGCCAAGACAACAGGGGCATGAACACTGAAGCTTTCTTT.

V usage is TRBV5-1 and J usage is TRBJ2-7; weak D call: TRBD1 (7 bases). V was trimmed by 4 bases and J by 2 bases, leaving 16 bases between them. The CDR3 is 15 residues long. In germline, CDR1 is SGHRS, CDR2 YFSETQ. In DNA form, the CDR3 reads TGCGCCAGCAGCGGAGGGGACAGCCCAACCTACGAGCAGTACTTC. Translation gives CASSGGDSPTYEQYF.

This clone is a singleton in its sample. V gene TRBV30 combines with J gene TRBJ1-3, with no clear D. The ends were cut back, 2 bases at V and 3 bases at J, with 11 bases in the middle. CDR1 is GTSNPN, CDR2 SVGIG, per germline (reference sequence). The CDR3 loop spans 14 amino acids. DNA for the CDR3: TGTGCCTGGAGTATACTAGGGAATGGAAACACCATATATTTT. Residues: CAWSILGNGNTIYF.

This chain joins TRBV27 and TRBJ2-1, with TRBD2 matching over 12 bases. Unmatched junction bases numbered 3, after V lost 2 bases and J lost 7 bases. The CDR3 loop spans 15 amino acids. Germline CDR1 reads MNHEY; CDR2 reads SMNVEV (reference sequence). The CDR3 protein is CASSLGTSGRNEQFF. CDR3 coding DNA: TGTGCCAGCAGTTTAGGGACTAGCGGGCGGAATGAGCAGTTCTTC.

The J gene is TRBJ1-5, the V gene TRBV28; TRBD1 might be the D (5 bases). Germline V gene data show CDR1 as MDHEN and CDR2 as SYDVKM. Deletions cut 6 bases from V and 5 bases from J, with 17 bases between. The CDR3 is made up of 15 amino acids. CDR3 region: CASSRVNEGDQPQHF. The CDR3 DNA follows: TGTGCCAGCAGCCGCGTCAATGAAGGGGATCAGCCCCAGCATTTT.

The rearrangement joins TRBV15 to TRBJ1-5; 7 nucleotides align to TRBD1. V was clipped by 1 base and J by 1 base; unmatched bases: 4. Germline V gene lookup returns CDR1 LNHNV and CDR2 YYDKDF (reference sequence). CDR3 length equals 16 residues. DNA of the CDR3: TGTGCCACCAGCAGAGCCGGGACAGAGAGCAATCAGCCCCAGCATTTT. It encodes CATSRAGTESNQPQHF. Filled out from reference TRBV15 and TRBJ1-5, the complete variable domain reads DAMVIQNPRYQVTQFGKPVTLSCSQTLNHNVMYWYQQKSSQAPKLLFHYYDKDFNNEADTPDNFQSRRPNTSFCFLDIRSPGLGDTAMYLCATSRAGTESNQPQHFGDGTRLSIL.

V gene TRBV6-6 combines with J gene TRBJ2-1; TRBD1 aligns across 7 bases. This CDR3 is 14 amino acids long. Germline loops: CDR1 MNHNY, CDR2 SVGAGI (reference sequence). With V trimmed by 5 bases and J by 1 base, 2 bases remained unmatched. CDR3 loop: CASSLQGSYNEQFF. The CDR3 DNA is TGTGCCAGCAGTCTACAGGGGTCCTACAATGAGCAGTTCTTC.

V and J are TRBV6-1 and TRBJ1-1; D remains unclear. The CDR3 length is 14 residues. The germline V gene has CDR1 MNHNS and CDR2 SASEGT. V dropped 2 bases and J dropped 5 bases, with 12 bases sitting between them. The CDR3 nucleotides are TGTGCCAGCAGTGAAATGGGAAGACTAACTGAAGCTTTCTTT. This gives the protein CASSEMGRLTEAFF.

The V and J genes are TRBV10-3 and TRBJ2-3; 12 nucleotides line up with TRBD2. Germline CDR1 is ENHRY and CDR2 is SYGVKD. After removal of 10 bases from V and 0 bases from J, the junction contained 8 bases not matched to a gene. CDR3 length: 16 residues. The CDR3 loop reads CASRLAGDGSTDTQYF. The CDR3 DNA reads TGTGCCAGTCGACTAGCGGGAGACGGTAGCACAGATACGCAGTATTTT.

CDR3 protein: CASSWGQGKETQYF. Here the CDR3 DNA reads TGTGCCAGCAGCTGGGGACAGGGAAAAGAGACCCAGTACTTC. The chain carries TRBV5-8 and TRBJ2-5; 9 bases align to TRBD1. Germline CDR1 and CDR2: SGHTS and YDEGEE. The V segment lost 3 bases and the J segment 3 bases; nucleotides outside the gene matches: 3. The CDR3 sequence is 14 residues long.

The J gene is TRBJ2-1, the V gene TRBV27, with 11 bases matching TRBD2. Germline CDR1 and CDR2: MNHEY and SMNVEV (reference sequence). J lost 2 bases, V lost 2 bases, and 2 bases had no gene match. This CDR3 has 16 residues. The CDR3 sequence is CASSLTSGGPYNEQFF. CDR3 coding DNA: TGTGCCAGCAGTTTAACTAGCGGGGGTCCCTACAATGAGCAGTTCTTC.

The CDR3 here is CASSLGLAGYSYNEQFF. The DNA for the CDR3 is TGTGCCAGCAGCCTTGGACTAGCGGGGTACTCCTACAATGAGCAGTTCTTC. The chain has TRBV7-3 and TRBJ2-1; 12 nucleotides agree with TRBD2. The CDR3 runs to 17 residues. The germline V gene encodes CDR1 SGHTA and CDR2 FQGTGA. V gave up 5 bases and J gave up 0 bases; unmatched junction bases: 5.

The chain couples TRBV30 to TRBJ2-1; D is tentatively TRBD1 or TRBD2 (5 bases each). The CDR3 has 14 residues. Germline V gene lookup returns CDR1 GTSNPN and CDR2 SVGIG (reference sequence). Trimming took off 1 base at V and 3 bases at J, with 10 bases between the two ends. The CDR3 DNA follows: TGTGCCTGGAGTGAGGGACGGGGCTACAATGAGCAGTTCTTC. This translates into CAWSEGRGYNEQFF.

This chain joins TRBV2 and TRBJ1-2, with 9 bases that match TRBD1. The length of the CDR3 is 13 residues. CDR1 and CDR2 (germline): SNHLY, FYNNEI. V lost 6 bases and J lost 6; bases outside the gene matches: 5. The CDR3 bases are TGTGCCAGCAGGCTACAGGGGGCGGATGGCTACACCTTC. Translated: CASRLQGADGYTF.

The chain recombines TRBV27 with TRBJ1-1, with D possibly matching TRBD1 (5 bases). CDR3 length: 14 amino acids. Germline CDR1 and CDR2: MNHEY and SMNVEV (reference sequence). V dropped 3 bases and J dropped 7 bases, with 15 bases sitting between them. This CDR3 reads CASSLGGGWGEAFF. The CDR3 nucleotides are TGTGCCAGCAGTTTGGGCGGGGGATGGGGTGAAGCTTTCTTT.

The chain has TRBV19 and TRBJ2-7, with D unresolved. The ends were cut back, 6 bases at V and 2 bases at J, with 14 bases in the middle. This CDR3 has 14 amino acids. Germline-derived CDR1 and CDR2 are LNHDA and SQIVND (reference sequence). CDR3 in DNA: TGTGCCAGTAGACTTGAACCCCTGGCCTACGAGCAGTACTTC. This gives the protein CASRLEPLAYEQYF. Based on the CDR3 plus reference TRBV19 and TRBJ2-7, the full variable domain is DGGITQSPKYLFRKEGQNVTLSCEQNLNHDAMYWYRQDPGQGLRLIYYSQIVNDFQKGDIAEGYSVSREKKESFPLTVTSAQKNPTAFYLCASRLEPLAYEQYFGPGTRLTVT.

The V gene is TRBV4-3, the J gene TRBJ2-1, with TRBD2 identical over 8 bases. The length of the CDR3 is 18 residues. Trimming removed 0 bases from V and 2 bases from J; junction bases left unmatched: 9. Per germline, CDR1 LGHNA and CDR2 YSLEER. The DNA for the CDR3 is TGCGCCAGCAGCCAAGATACAGCGGGAGAGGGGCCCTACAATGAGCAGTTCTTC. Translating gives CASSQDTAGEGPYNEQFF.

The chain employs TRBV15 and TRBJ2-1; 7 bases map to TRBD1. The CDR3 totals 15 residues. Germline V gives CDR1 LNHNV, CDR2 YYDKDF (reference sequence). V lost 2 bases, J lost 4 bases, and 5 bases stayed unmatched. Here the CDR3 reads CATSRTGEPYNEQFF. The DNA for the CDR3 is TGTGCCACCAGCAGAACAGGGGAACCATACAATGAGCAGTTCTTC.